This T cell receptor (beta chain) was retrieved from a study of blood T cell repertoires in COVID-19. Study-level background: Acute-phase and convalescent COVID-19 samples originated in the United States, Italy and Spain. Nucleic acid was either cDNA or gDNA, and it came from T cells, B-cell-depleted T cells, or PBMCs.

Per the authors' pipeline: Nucleated cell counts were estimated from reference gene primer amplification. TCRdb keeps only in-frame clones here, not all; method: immunoSEQ multiplex PCR. V, J and clone size are those of that table, while D and trimming were read from the DNA. The data hold over 200,000 clones, with 60% to 75% observed a single time. V gave up 5 bases and J gave up 11 bases; unmatched junction bases: 10. CDR3 size: 13 residues. Germline V gene sequence: CDR1 SEHNR, CDR2 FQNEAQ (reference sequence). Sequenced input: peripheral blood. The TCR comes from an elderly woman with acute or convalescent COVID-19. The J gene is TRBJ1-1, the V gene TRBV7-9, with 8 bases identical to TRBD1. The CDR3 DNA is TGTGCCAGCAGCACGGGGACAGGCCGAAAGGCTTTCTTT. This sequence encodes CASSTGTGRKAFF.